This T cell receptor beta chain was retrieved from a study of regulatory T cells in long-lasting Graves disease. This clonotype has only a few counts. Germline V gene data show CDR1 as MNHEY and CDR2 as SVGEGT. V lost 4 bases, J lost 0 bases, and 9 bases lay in between. This CDR3 is built from 14 residues. The sample's time point: persistent/refractory GD, antithyroid drugs over 5 years with positive TRAb. Making the TCR library involved RNA that had been extracted from PBMCs. Building the TCR beta libraries relied on iRepertoire HTBI primers, and CDR3 regions underwent Arm-PCR. TCRdb re-called the multiplex PCR reads through MiXCR, storing one row per CDR3 protein. The data contain fewer than 450,000 distinct CDR3 sequences, about 20% of them singletons.

The sample here was peripheral blood mononuclear cells (PBMCs), taken when the disease was refractory, from a patient treated with antithyroid drugs. The chain carries TRBV6-2 or TRBV6-3 and TRBJ1-1; no reliable D call. This clonotype originated in a female donor with Graves disease. DNA of the CDR3: TGTGCCAGCAGTTTAAGGGAAATGAACACTGAAGCTTTCTTT. Protein product: CASSLREMNTEAFF.